This T cell receptor (beta chain) was sequenced during a study of cytomegalovirus exposure and HLA in healthy donors. CDR3 length equals 16 residues. The V gene's germline CDR1 is SGHAT and CDR2 FQNNGV. Trimming stripped 5 bases from V and 7 bases from J, with 21 bases between. The study ran its PCR with 60 Vbeta and 13 Jbeta primers. The assay was immunoSEQ multiplex PCR, and TCRdb's table has in-frame clones only and misses some. The table has fewer than 120,000 clones, approximately 80% seen once; the top ten hold 6.2%. The sequenced sample was PBMCs. The J gene is TRBJ2-1, the V gene TRBV11-2, with TRBD2 as a possible D gene (6 bases). The receptor was derived from a man aged 25-45 years in good health and CMV-seropositive. The CDR3 sequence is CASSPSLGGRRNEQFF. The CDR3, as DNA: TGTGCCAGCAGCCCCTCCCTGGGAGGAAGGCGGAATGAGCAGTTCTTC.